One TCR beta chain is described in this entry. The antigen is not known. This sample was taken from a study of blood T cells in healthy people across ages. Study-wide points: In the absence of known donor CMV status, changes in expanded clonotypes were possibly confounded.

Primed by a sample-barcoded 5' primer and a J-beta primer mix, a second PCR proceeded for about 7 to 11 cycles. A single record per CDR3 protein comes from TCRdb applying MiXCR to the 5' RACE reads. This sample has 750,000 to 950,000 distinct CDR3 sequences; around half occur once, and the top ten carry about 38%. The study recruited healthy Caucasian donors from Russia who were aged about 6 to 90. Sequencing was carried out using blood. The sequence was collected from an elderly man in good health.

CDR3 sequence: CSASRGLSTGNEQFF. The CDR3 nucleotides read TGCAGTGCTAGTCGGGGACTATCGACGGGCAATGAGCAGTTCTTC. The chain recombines TRBV20-1 with TRBJ2-1, with TRBD2 identical over 7 bases. The CDR3 spans 15 residues. V dropped 3 bases and J dropped 6; count of bases not matched to a gene: 11. Germline-derived CDR1 and CDR2 are DFQATT and SNEGSKA (reference sequence).